Listed here are 13 T cell receptor beta chains from one sample, sequenced in a study of T cell responses to AZD1222 COVID-19 vaccine listed by TCRdb under 2021. The library was made by the immunoSEQ multiplex PCR assay. Sourced from immuneACCESS, this table was stored by TCRdb with only in-frame sequences that have V and J called. A share of the clones is absent; for the studies checked, an unresolved V gene accounts for under half, and the remainder has no known explanation. This sample lists about 180,000 clones; around 88% were detected once. Over 6% of the sample is held by the ten biggest clonotypes. This sample's time point label indicates: baseline before first vaccination. This specimen was peripheral blood, taken on day 0 of AZD1222 vaccination. These receptors were taken from an adult in good health.

This chain links TRBV6-1 with TRBJ1-2; D is unclear. This CDR3 is built from 14 residues. CDR1 is MNHNS and CDR2 is SASEGT in the germline V gene. Trimming pared 0 bases from V and 8 bases from J, leaving 13 bases between. In nucleotides, the CDR3 is TGTGCCAGCAGTGAAGCGACCGGACCGCCCGGCTACACCTTC. Protein sequence: CASSEATGPPGYTF.

The chain carries TRBV5-1 and TRBJ1-1; D might be TRBD1 (5 bases). The V end was cut by 4 bases, the J end by 4 bases, with 14 bases between. The germline V gene encodes CDR1 SGHRS and CDR2 YFSETQ. This CDR3 is built from 14 residues. The CDR3 here is CASSVDGTVTEAFF. The CDR3 DNA follows: TGCGCCAGCAGCGTGGACGGGACCGTCACTGAAGCTTTCTTT.

V is TRBV7-2 and J is TRBJ2-5; 7 bases are shared with TRBD1. The CDR3 length is 14 residues. CDR1 is SGHTA, CDR2 FQGNSA, per germline. The J segment lost 2 bases and the V segment lost 3 bases, leaving 3 bases of the junction unmatched. CDR3 sequence: CASSFGTDQETQYF. In DNA, the CDR3 is TGTGCCAGCAGCTTCGGGACAGATCAAGAGACCCAGTACTTC.

The CDR3, as DNA: TGTGCCAGCAGTATGGGCGTGGGGGGGAACTATGGCTACACCTTC. Residues: CASSMGVGGNYGYTF. This sequence joins TRBV6-5 and TRBJ1-2, with D perhaps TRBD1 (5 bases). The V gene's germline CDR1 is MNHEY and CDR2 SVGAGI. The CDR3 extends over 15 amino acids. V lost 5 bases and J lost 2, with 15 bases in between.

This chain links TRBV5-1 with TRBJ1-4; D unresolved. The CDR3 has 15 amino acids. Looked up from germline, CDR1 is SGHRS and CDR2 is YFSETQ. V lost 3 bases and J 0 bases, leaving 9 bases between the germline ends. The CDR3 reads CASSSDGSTNEKLFF. CDR3 nucleotides: TGCGCCAGCAGCTCGGACGGATCAACTAATGAAAAACTGTTTTTT.

This chain joins TRBV27 and TRBJ1-1, with TRBD1 as a possible D gene (6 bases). V dropped 7 bases and J dropped 4 bases, with 13 bases sitting between them. Looked up from germline, CDR1 is MNHEY and CDR2 is SMNVEV (reference sequence). The CDR3 has 13 residues. CDR3: CASIHRVGTEAFF. The CDR3 nucleotides read TGTGCCAGCATTCACAGGGTAGGCACTGAAGCTTTCTTT.

The genes are TRBV4-1 and TRBJ1-1; D is unclear. V gave up 0 bases and J gave up 4 bases, with 3 bases separating them. This CDR3 comprises 12 residues. Germline V lookup: CDR1 MGHRA, CDR2 YSYEKL. DNA for the CDR3: TGCGCCAGCAGCCAAGATAGCACTGAAGCTTTCTTT. Its translation: CASSQDSTEAFF.

The J gene is TRBJ1-2, the V gene TRBV13, with 7 nucleotides matching TRBD1. Germline V lookup: CDR1 PRHDT, CDR2 FYEKMQ (reference sequence). V was pared by 3 bases and J by 1 base, with 11 bases of the junction left unmatched. This CDR3 has 17 residues. This CDR3 reads CASSFRDSSLDNYGYTF. CDR3 DNA sequence: TGTGCCAGCAGCTTCCGGGACAGCAGTCTCGATAACTATGGCTACACCTTC.

The rearrangement links TRBV6-5 to TRBJ2-3; a possible D gene is TRBD1 (6 bases). This CDR3 has 15 residues. Germline-derived CDR1 and CDR2 are MNHEY and SVGAGI. With 8 bases removed from V and 0 bases from J, the gap between germline ends came to 15 bases. The DNA for the CDR3 is TGTGCCAGCCGTCCCTGGACAGTCAGCACAGATACGCAGTATTTT. Translating gives CASRPWTVSTDTQYF.

The V call is TRBV12-3 or TRBV12-4, the J call TRBJ1-2; tentatively, D is TRBD1 (5 bases). V lost 5 bases and J 8 bases, leaving 15 bases between the germline ends. This CDR3 is built from 13 residues. The CDR3 region has the DNA TGTGCCAGCAGTACATCTCGGGACTGGGGCTACACCTTC. This sequence encodes CASSTSRDWGYTF.

The rearrangement joins TRBV14 to TRBJ1-4, with a weak D call TRBD1 (6 bases). The length of the CDR3 is 15 residues. Per germline, CDR1 SGHDN and CDR2 FVKESK. The V gene lost 1 base and the J gene lost 5 bases, with 11 bases spanning the gap. CDR3 sequence: CASSQVRGLNEKLFF. The CDR3 DNA reads TGTGCCAGCAGCCAAGTTCGGGGGCTAAATGAAAAACTGTTTTTT. The whole variable domain, remainder taken from reference TRBV14 and TRBJ1-4, is EAGVTQFPSHSVIEKGQTVTLRCDPISGHDNLYWYRRVMGKEIKFLLHFVKESKQDESGMPNNRFLAERTGGTYSTLKVQPAELEDSGVYFCASSQVRGLNEKLFFGSGTQLSVL.

The chain employs TRBV7-9 and TRBJ2-1; TRBD1 is a possible D gene (6 bases). The CDR3 sequence is 15 residues long. Per germline, CDR1 SEHNR and CDR2 FQNEAQ (reference sequence). Trimming shortened V by 5 bases and J by 5 bases, and 16 bases separated the two germline ends. The CDR3 nucleotides read TGTGCCAGCAGCCGTCCGGGACAACCTCACAATGAGCAGTTCTTC. The encoded protein is CASSRPGQPHNEQFF.

This chain links TRBV5-1 with TRBJ2-1; D is possibly TRBD1 or TRBD2 (6 bases each). The V end lost 7 bases, the J end lost 0 bases, and 14 bases lay between the germline ends. The CDR3 runs to 15 residues. The germline CDR1 and CDR2 sequences are SGHRS and YFSETQ. The CDR3, as DNA: TGCGCCAGCTCCGAGGGGGGTTTCTCCTACAATGAGCAGTTCTTC. Translated, it gives CASSEGGFSYNEQFF.